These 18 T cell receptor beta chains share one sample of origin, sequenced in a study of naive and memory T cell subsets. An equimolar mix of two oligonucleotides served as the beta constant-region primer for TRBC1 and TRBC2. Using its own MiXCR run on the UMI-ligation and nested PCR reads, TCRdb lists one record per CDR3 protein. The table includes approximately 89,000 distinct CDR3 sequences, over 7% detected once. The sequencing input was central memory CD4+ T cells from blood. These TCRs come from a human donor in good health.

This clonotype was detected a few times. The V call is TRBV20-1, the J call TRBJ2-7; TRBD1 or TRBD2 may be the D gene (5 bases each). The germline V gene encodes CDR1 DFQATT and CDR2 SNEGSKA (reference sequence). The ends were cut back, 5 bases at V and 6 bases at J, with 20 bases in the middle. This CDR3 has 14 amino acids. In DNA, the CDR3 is TGCAGTGCTGGGGGATCTTCTAAGGGTGGCGAGCAGTACTTC. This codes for CSAGGSSKGGEQYF.

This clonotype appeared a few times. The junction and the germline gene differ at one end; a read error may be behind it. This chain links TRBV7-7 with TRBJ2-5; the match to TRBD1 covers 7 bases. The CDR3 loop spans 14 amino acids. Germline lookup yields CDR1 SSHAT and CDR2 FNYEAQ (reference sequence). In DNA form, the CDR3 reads TGTGCTAGCAGCTTTTTGGGACAGACGTCGACCCAGTACTTC. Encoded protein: CASSFLGQTSTQYF.

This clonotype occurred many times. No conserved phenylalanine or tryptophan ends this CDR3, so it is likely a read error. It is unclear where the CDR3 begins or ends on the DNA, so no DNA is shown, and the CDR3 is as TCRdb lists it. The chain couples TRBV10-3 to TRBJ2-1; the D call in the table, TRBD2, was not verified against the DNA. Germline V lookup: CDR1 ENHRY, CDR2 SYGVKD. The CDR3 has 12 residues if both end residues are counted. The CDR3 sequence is CAISEYGPLRVI.

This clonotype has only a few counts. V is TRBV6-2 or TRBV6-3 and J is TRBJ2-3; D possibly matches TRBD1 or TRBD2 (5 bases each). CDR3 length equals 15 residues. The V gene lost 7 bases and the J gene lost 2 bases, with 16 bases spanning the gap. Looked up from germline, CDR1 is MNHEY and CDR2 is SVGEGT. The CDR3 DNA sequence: TGTGCCAGCACTGCAATAGGGACGGCCACAGATACGCAGTATTTT. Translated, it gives CASTAIGTATDTQYF.

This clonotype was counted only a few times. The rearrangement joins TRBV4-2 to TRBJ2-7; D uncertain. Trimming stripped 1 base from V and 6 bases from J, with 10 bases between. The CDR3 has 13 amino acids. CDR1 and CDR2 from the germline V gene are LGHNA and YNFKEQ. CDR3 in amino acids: CASSQGPWSEQYF. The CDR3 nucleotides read TGTGCCAGCAGCCAAGGGCCGTGGAGCGAGCAGTACTTC.

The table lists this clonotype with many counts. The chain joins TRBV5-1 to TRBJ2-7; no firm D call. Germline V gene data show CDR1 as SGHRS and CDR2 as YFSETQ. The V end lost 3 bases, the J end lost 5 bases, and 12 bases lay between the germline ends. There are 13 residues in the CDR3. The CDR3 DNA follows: TGCGCCAGCAGCTCGGCCAGTCGGGACGAGCAGTACTTC. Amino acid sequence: CASSSASRDEQYF.

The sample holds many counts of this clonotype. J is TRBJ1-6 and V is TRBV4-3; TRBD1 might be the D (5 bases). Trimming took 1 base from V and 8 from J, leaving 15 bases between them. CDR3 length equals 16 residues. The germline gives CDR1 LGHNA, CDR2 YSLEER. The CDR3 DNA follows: TGCGCCAGCAGCCAAGCGGGGACGGCATTTGATTCACCCCTCCACTTT. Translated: CASSQAGTAFDSPLHF.

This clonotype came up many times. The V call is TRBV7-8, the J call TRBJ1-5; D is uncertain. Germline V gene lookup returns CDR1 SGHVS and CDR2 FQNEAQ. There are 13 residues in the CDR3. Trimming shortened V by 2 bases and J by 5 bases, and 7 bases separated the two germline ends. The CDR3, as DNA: TGTGCCAGCAGCTTAACCCGGGATCAGCCCCAGCATTTT. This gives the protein CASSLTRDQPQHF.

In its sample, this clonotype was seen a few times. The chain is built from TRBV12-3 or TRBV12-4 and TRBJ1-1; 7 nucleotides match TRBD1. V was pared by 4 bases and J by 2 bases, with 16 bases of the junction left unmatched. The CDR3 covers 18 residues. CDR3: CASSSGGRGLGGNTEAFF. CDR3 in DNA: TGTGCCAGCAGTTCAGGGGGAAGGGGGCTCGGGGGAAACACTGAAGCTTTCTTT.

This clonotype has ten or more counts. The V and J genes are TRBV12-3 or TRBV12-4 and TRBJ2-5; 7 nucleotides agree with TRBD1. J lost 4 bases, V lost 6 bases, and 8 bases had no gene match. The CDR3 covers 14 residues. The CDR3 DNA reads TGTGCCAGCAGAAAAATCAGGGGGACAGAGACCCAGTACTTC. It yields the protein CASRKIRGTETQYF.

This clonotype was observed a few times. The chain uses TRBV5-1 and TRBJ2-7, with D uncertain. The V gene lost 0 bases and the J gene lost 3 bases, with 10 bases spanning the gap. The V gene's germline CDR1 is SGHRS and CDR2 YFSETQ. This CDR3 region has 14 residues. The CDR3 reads CASSLAFSGYEQYF. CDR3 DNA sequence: TGCGCCAGCAGCTTGGCTTTCTCAGGCTACGAGCAGTACTTC.

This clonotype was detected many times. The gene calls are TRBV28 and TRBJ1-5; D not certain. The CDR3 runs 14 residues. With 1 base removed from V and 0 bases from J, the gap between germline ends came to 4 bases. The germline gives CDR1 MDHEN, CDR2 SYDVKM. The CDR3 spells CASSLLRSNQPQHF. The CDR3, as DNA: TGTGCCAGCAGTTTATTGCGTAGCAATCAGCCCCAGCATTTT.

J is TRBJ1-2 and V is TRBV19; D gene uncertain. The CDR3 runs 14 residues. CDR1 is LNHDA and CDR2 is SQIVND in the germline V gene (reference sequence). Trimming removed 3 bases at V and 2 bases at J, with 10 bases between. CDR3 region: CASSIPGQNYGYTF. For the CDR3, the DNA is TGTGCCAGTAGTATCCCGGGCCAAAACTATGGCTACACCTTC.

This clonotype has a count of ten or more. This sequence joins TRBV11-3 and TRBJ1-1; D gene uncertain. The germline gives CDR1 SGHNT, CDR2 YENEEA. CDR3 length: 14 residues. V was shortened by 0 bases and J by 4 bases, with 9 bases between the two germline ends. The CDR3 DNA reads TGTGCCAGCAGCTTAGATCAGTTGAGCACTGAAGCTTTCTTT. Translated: CASSLDQLSTEAFF.

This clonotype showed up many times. The CDR3 DNA is TGTGCCAGTAGTATTCAGGGGGATCAGCCCCAGCATTTT. Its protein product is CASSIQGDQPQHF. The genes are TRBV19 and TRBJ1-5, with 7 nucleotides matching TRBD1. Germline V gene lookup returns CDR1 LNHDA and CDR2 SQIVND (reference sequence). The trim removed 3 bases at V and 5 bases at J, leaving 1 base unmatched. The CDR3 has 13 residues. The full variable domain, rest sourced from reference TRBV19 and TRBJ1-5, is DGGITQSPKYLFRKEGQNVTLSCEQNLNHDAMYWYRQDPGQGLRLIYYSQIVNDFQKGDIAEGYSVSREKKESFPLTVTSAQKNPTAFYLCASSIQGDQPQHFGDGTRLSIL.

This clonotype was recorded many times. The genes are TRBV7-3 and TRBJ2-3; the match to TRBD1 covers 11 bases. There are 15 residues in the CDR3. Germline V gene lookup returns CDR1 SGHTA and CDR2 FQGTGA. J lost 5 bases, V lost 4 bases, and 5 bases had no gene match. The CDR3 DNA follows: TGTGCCAGCAGCTCTGGGGGACAGGGGGGAGATACGCAGTATTTT. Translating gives CASSSGGQGGDTQYF.

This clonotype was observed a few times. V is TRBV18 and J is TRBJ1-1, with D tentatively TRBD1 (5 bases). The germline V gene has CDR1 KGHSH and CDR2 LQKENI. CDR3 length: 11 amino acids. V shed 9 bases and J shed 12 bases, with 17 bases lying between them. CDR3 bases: TGTGCCAGTCAGCGGGGGGGGTCGACTTTCTTT. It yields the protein CASQRGGSTFF. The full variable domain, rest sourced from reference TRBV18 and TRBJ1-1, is NAGVMQNPRHLVRRRGQEARLRCSPMKGHSHVYWYRQLPEEGLKFMVYLQKENIIDESGMPKERFSAEFPKEGPSILRIQQVVRGDSAAYFCASQRGGSTFFGQGTRLTVV.

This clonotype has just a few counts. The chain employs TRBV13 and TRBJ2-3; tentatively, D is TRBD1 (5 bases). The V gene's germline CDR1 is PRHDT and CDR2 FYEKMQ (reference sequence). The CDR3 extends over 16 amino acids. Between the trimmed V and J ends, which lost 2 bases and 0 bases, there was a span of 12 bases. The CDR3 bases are TGTGCCAGCAGCTTAAGGTGGGGCCCTAGCACAGATACGCAGTATTTT. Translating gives CASSLRWGPSTDTQYF.